These 17 T cell receptor beta chains share one sample of origin, sequenced in a study of cytomegalovirus exposure and HLA in healthy donors. The PCR was carried out with 60 Vbeta primers and 13 Jbeta primers. Sequenced by immunoSEQ multiplex PCR; TCRdb stores in-frame clones only, minus some. The sample includes 170,000 or so clones, 84% of them seen just once. Sequencing was performed on PBMCs. The receptors here all came from a girl aged 5-17 years in good health and CMV-seropositive.

The chain has TRBV7-8 and TRBJ2-4; perhaps TRBD1 as D (6 bases). The CDR3 is 15 amino acids. The germline V gene encodes CDR1 SGHVS and CDR2 FQNEAQ. Trimming left V 1 base short and J 3 bases short, with 10 bases between. Here the CDR3 reads CASSLDRDIKNIQYF. CDR3 nucleotides: TGTGCCAGCAGCTTAGACAGGGACATCAAAAACATTCAGTACTTC.

The chain employs TRBV7-8 and TRBJ1-5; D is possibly TRBD1 (6 bases). Trimming pared 5 bases from V and 7 bases from J, leaving 18 bases between. The V gene's germline CDR1 is SGHVS and CDR2 FQNEAQ. There are 15 residues in the CDR3. The CDR3 protein is CASSPITGPPQPQHF. The DNA for the CDR3 is TGTGCCAGCAGCCCCATAACAGGGCCGCCCCAGCCCCAGCATTTT.

The CDR3 nucleotides are TGTGCCAGCACCTCGTCCGGGGGCTATGGCTACACCTTC. Protein product: CASTSSGGYGYTF. V gene TRBV28 combines with J gene TRBJ1-2, with TRBD1 as a possible D gene (5 bases). This CDR3 is 13 amino acids long. V lost 7 bases and J 4 bases, leaving 13 bases between the germline ends. The germline CDR1 and CDR2 sequences are MDHEN and SYDVKM.

The chain employs TRBV7-8 and TRBJ1-5; TRBD1 aligns across 8 bases. With 3 bases clipped from V and 5 bases from J, the junction kept 6 bases outside the gene matches. This CDR3 comprises 15 residues. Germline V CDR1 and CDR2: SGHVS, FQNEAQ. The DNA for the CDR3 is TGTGCCAGCAGCTTCACGACAGGGGCATATCAGCCCCAGCATTTT. The encoded protein is CASSFTTGAYQPQHF. Variable domain in full (rest from reference TRBV7-8 and TRBJ1-5): GAGVSQSPRYKVAKRGQDVALRCDPISGHVSLFWYQQALGQGPEFLTYFQNEAQLDKSGLPSDRFFAERPEGSVSTLKIQRTQQEDSAVYLCASSFTTGAYQPQHFGDGTRLSIL.

The chain combines TRBV19 with TRBJ1-4, with TRBD1 matching over 7 bases. Germline V gives CDR1 LNHDA, CDR2 SQIVND (reference sequence). The V segment lost 4 bases and the J segment 6 bases; nucleotides outside the gene matches: 8. This CDR3 contains 15 residues. The CDR3 spells CASSTWTGKYEKLFF. The CDR3 coding sequence is TGTGCCAGTAGTACTTGGACAGGAAAATATGAAAAACTGTTTTTT. Full variable domain (remainder filled in from reference TRBV19 and TRBJ1-4): DGGITQSPKYLFRKEGQNVTLSCEQNLNHDAMYWYRQDPGQGLRLIYYSQIVNDFQKGDIAEGYSVSREKKESFPLTVTSAQKNPTAFYLCASSTWTGKYEKLFFGSGTQLSVL.

The chain has TRBV12-5 and TRBJ2-3, with 7 bases lining up with TRBD1. Germline lookup yields CDR1 LGHNT and CDR2 FRNRAP. The CDR3 is 16 amino acids. V lost 0 bases, J lost 2 bases, and 5 bases stayed unmatched. The CDR3 sequence is CASGLVLGQTTDTQYF. CDR3 coding DNA: TGTGCTAGTGGTTTGGTCTTGGGACAGACCACAGATACGCAGTATTTT.

This chain uses TRBV5-5 with TRBJ1-1, with a weak D call TRBD1 (5 bases). The CDR3 length is 13 residues. Trimming cost V 4 bases and J 5 bases, with 12 bases left between them. Germline CDR1 reads SGHKS; CDR2 reads YYEKEE (reference sequence). The CDR3: CASSPLGGTEAFF. CDR3 DNA: TGTGCCAGCAGCCCACTGGGGGGAACTGAAGCTTTCTTT.

The chain couples TRBV7-6 to TRBJ1-3, with 11 bases matching TRBD1. Germline loops: CDR1 SGHVS, CDR2 FNYEAQ. V was clipped by 3 bases and J by 0 bases; unmatched bases: 10. This CDR3 comprises 19 residues. CDR3 region: CASSFQVTGTGGSGNTIYF. Written as DNA, the CDR3 is TGTGCCAGCAGCTTTCAAGTGACCGGGACAGGGGGCTCTGGAAACACCATATATTTT.

V usage is TRBV28 and J usage is TRBJ2-1; TRBD1 agrees at 9 bases. Germline V gives CDR1 MDHEN, CDR2 SYDVKM. The CDR3 is 14 amino acids. V was pared by 7 bases and J by 13 bases, with 14 bases of the junction left unmatched. CDR3 in DNA: TGTGCCAGCATCCAACGACGGGACAGGGTGGGACAGTTCTTC. Translating gives CASIQRRDRVGQFF.

The rearrangement links TRBV7-9 to TRBJ1-2; D unclear. CDR1 and CDR2 (germline): SEHNR, FQNEAQ (reference sequence). This CDR3 contains 12 residues. The germline V and J ends were trimmed by 8 bases and 8 bases, with 15 bases remaining between them. This CDR3 reads CASGDPDGGYTF. The CDR3 nucleotides read TGTGCCAGCGGAGACCCCGACGGAGGCTACACCTTC. Looking up the rest from reference TRBV7-9 and TRBJ1-2 gives the full variable domain: DTGVSQNPRHKITKRGQNVTFRCDPISEHNRLYWYRQTLGQGPEFLTYFQNEAQLEKSRLLSDRFSAERPKGSFSTLEIQRTEQGDSAMYLCASGDPDGGYTFGSGTRLTVV.

The chain recombines TRBV30 with TRBJ1-2; D remains ambiguous. Germline CDR1 reads GTSNPN; CDR2 reads SVGIG (reference sequence). Trimming shortened V by 5 bases and J by 1 base, and 5 bases separated the two germline ends. This CDR3 has 11 residues. The CDR3 bases are TGTGCCTGGTACTATAACTATGGCTACACCTTC. Translation: CAWYYNYGYTF.

The CDR3 DNA reads as TGTGCCAGCAGCCAAGATCGGGGGGGGACTAGCGGGGTTTTGAGCACCGGGGAGCTGTTTTTT. Protein sequence: CASSQDRGGTSGVLSTGELFF. V gene TRBV14 combines with J gene TRBJ2-2, with TRBD2 matching over 13 bases. CDR1 and CDR2 (germline): SGHDN, FVKESK. With V trimmed by 0 bases and J by 4 bases, 14 bases remained unmatched. There are 21 residues in the CDR3.

The CDR3 DNA is TGTGCCAGCAGCTTAGTTACAGGGAACACTGAAGCTTTCTTT. This translates into CASSLVTGNTEAFF. V gene TRBV11-2 combines with J gene TRBJ1-1, with D perhaps matching TRBD1 (5 bases). The V end lost 1 base, the J end lost 1 base, and 7 bases lay between the germline ends. Germline V gene lookup returns CDR1 SGHAT and CDR2 FQNNGV. CDR3 length: 14 amino acids.

The chain links TRBV19 to TRBJ1-3; D is unclear. The CDR3 runs 15 residues. Trimming pared 6 bases from V and 1 base from J, leaving 13 bases between. CDR1 and CDR2 from the germline V gene are LNHDA and SQIVND (reference sequence). This CDR3 is CASRITVKSGNTIYF. CDR3 sequence (DNA): TGTGCCAGTAGGATTACAGTCAAATCTGGAAACACCATATATTTT.

The chain is built from TRBV23-1 and TRBJ2-5; 9 bases line up with TRBD2. The last part of the DNA fits TRBJ2-7 better; the J call may be wrong. TRBV23-1 is an ORF for which the function is uncertain. The CDR3 extends over 13 amino acids. This chain's CDR3 is CASSMAGGYEQYF. The CDR3 bases are TGCGCCAGCAGTATGGCGGGGGGGTACGAGCAGTACTTC.

J is TRBJ1-2 and V is TRBV5-1; TRBD1 agrees at 12 bases. J was trimmed by 2 bases and V by 4 bases; bases with no gene match: 3. The CDR3 loop spans 15 amino acids. Germline V CDR1 and CDR2: SGHRS, YFSETQ. This CDR3 reads CASSPGTGGNYGYTF. The CDR3 DNA reads TGCGCCAGCAGCCCCGGGACAGGGGGCAACTATGGCTACACCTTC.

V and J are TRBV5-4 and TRBJ1-4, with D perhaps matching TRBD1 (6 bases). Germline V gene sequence: CDR1 SGHNT, CDR2 YYREEE (reference sequence). CDR3 length: 15 amino acids. Trimming took off 0 bases at V and 5 bases at J, with 11 bases between the two ends. CDR3 sequence: CASSLGGLENEKLFF. In DNA form, the CDR3 reads TGTGCCAGCAGCTTGGGGGGGCTCGAAAATGAAAAACTGTTTTTT.